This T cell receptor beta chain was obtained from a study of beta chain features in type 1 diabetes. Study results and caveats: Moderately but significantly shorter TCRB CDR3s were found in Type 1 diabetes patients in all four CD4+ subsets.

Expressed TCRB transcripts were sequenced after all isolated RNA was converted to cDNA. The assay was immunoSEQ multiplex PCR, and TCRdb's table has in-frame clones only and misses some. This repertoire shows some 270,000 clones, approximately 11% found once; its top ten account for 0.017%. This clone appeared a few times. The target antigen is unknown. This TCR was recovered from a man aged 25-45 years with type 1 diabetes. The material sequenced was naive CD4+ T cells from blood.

The CDR3 loop is CASSLRTGIGELFF. As DNA, the CDR3 is TGTGCCAGCAGCTTAAGAACAGGGATAGGAGAGCTGTTTTTT. The chain combines TRBV7-6 with TRBJ2-2; D may be TRBD1 (6 bases). This CDR3 region has 14 residues. V was trimmed by 2 bases and J by 11 bases, leaving 15 bases between them. Germline CDR1 reads SGHVS; CDR2 reads FNYEAQ.